The present entry profiles one TCR beta chain with its context. The antigen is unknown. These data come from a study of cytomegalovirus exposure and HLA in healthy donors. Study-wide background: There were some 120 million unique TCR beta sequences, drawn from approximately 190 million T cells, in an earlier analysis.

V shed 6 bases and J 0 bases; nucleotides not matched to a gene: 9. The CDR3 runs 17 residues. The germline CDR1 and CDR2 sequences are MNHEY and SMNVEV (reference sequence). Use of 60 Vbeta and 13 Jbeta primers characterized the PCR. Using immunoSEQ multiplex PCR, the repertoire was profiled, and TCRdb retains in-frame clones only, with some absent. The table lists 110,000 or so clones, 82% of them singletons. Study observations and caveats: Immune exposure was documented only through CMV serostatus. HLA alleles showed associations with about 15,000 TCR beta sequences in a later analysis, at a 0.05 false discovery rate.

The chain employs TRBV27 and TRBJ1-5; 9 nucleotides line up with TRBD1. The source is a woman under 30 in good health and CMV-seronegative. The sequenced material came from PBMCs. This chain's CDR3 is CASSRQGEFNSNQPQHF. The CDR3 DNA reads as TGTGCCAGCAGCCGACAGGGGGAATTCAATAGCAATCAGCCCCAGCATTTT.